This T cell receptor beta chain was captured by sequencing in a study of shared clonotypes between healthy human individuals. The study's findings and limits: Across subsets, estimated richness was generally greater for naive than for memory populations.

It was across several immunoSEQ plates that each subset's genomic DNA was evenly split. Assay: immunoSEQ multiplex PCR; the TCRdb copy retains only in-frame clones and omits some. This sample yields more than 550,000 clones, of which about two thirds are seen a single time; around 1.8% belongs to the top ten. With respect to this clone: Antigen: not known.

Trimming removed 2 bases at V and 1 base at J, with 5 bases between. Germline V gene lookup returns CDR1 KGHSH and CDR2 LQKENI. CDR3 length: 13 residues. CD4+ cell separation produced CD45RA+ naive and CD45RA-negative memory subsets. What was sequenced was memory CD4+ T cells sorted from blood. Subset described: CD45RA-negative fraction. The TCR originated in a woman under 40 in good health. The chain carries TRBV18 and TRBJ2-5; D gene uncertain. CDR3 residues: CASSPIFQETQYF. DNA of the CDR3: TGTGCCAGCTCACCAATATTCCAAGAGACCCAGTACTTC. The complete variable domain, with remaining parts taken from reference TRBV18 and TRBJ2-5, reads NAGVMQNPRHLVRRRGQEARLRCSPMKGHSHVYWYRQLPEEGLKFMVYLQKENIIDESGMPKERFSAEFPKEGPSILRIQQVVRGDSAAYFCASSPIFQETQYFGPGTRLLVL.